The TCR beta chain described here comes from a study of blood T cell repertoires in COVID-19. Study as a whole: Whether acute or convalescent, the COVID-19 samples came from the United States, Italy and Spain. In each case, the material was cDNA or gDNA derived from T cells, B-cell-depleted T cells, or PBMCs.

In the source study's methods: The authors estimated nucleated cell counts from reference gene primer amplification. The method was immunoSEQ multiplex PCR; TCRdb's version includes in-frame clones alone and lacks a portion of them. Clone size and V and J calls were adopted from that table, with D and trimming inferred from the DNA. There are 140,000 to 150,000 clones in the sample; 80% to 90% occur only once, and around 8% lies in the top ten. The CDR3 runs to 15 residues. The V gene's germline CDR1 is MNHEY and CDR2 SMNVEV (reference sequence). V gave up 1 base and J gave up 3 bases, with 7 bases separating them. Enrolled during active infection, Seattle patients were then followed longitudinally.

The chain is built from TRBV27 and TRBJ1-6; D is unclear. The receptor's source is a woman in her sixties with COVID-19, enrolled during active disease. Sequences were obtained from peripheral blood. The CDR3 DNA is TGTGCCAGCAGTTTATTGATGAGCTATAATTCACCCCTCCACTTT. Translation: CASSLLMSYNSPLHF.